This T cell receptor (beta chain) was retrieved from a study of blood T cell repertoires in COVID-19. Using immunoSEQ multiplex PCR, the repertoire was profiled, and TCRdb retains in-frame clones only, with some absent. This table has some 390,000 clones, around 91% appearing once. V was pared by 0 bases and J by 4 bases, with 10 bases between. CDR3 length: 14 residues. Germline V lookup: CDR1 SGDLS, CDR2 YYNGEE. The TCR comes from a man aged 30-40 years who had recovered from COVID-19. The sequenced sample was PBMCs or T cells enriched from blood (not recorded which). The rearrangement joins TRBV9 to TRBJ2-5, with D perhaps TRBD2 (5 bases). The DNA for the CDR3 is TGTGCCAGCAGCGTAGGGGTAGAGGGAGAGACCCAGTACTTC. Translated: CASSVGVEGETQYF.